These 10 T cell receptor beta chains share one sample of origin, sequenced in a study of cytomegalovirus exposure and HLA in healthy donors (dated by TCRdb to 2016 to 2017). Libraries came from the immunoSEQ multiplex PCR assay. A mixture of 60 forward primers for TCR Vbeta segments and 13 reverse primers for TCR Jbeta segments was used in the multiplex PCR. TCRdb holds this immuneACCESS table with in-frame rearrangements only. Some clones are missing; in checked studies, unresolved V genes explain under half, and the rest has no known cause. This sample comprises some 180,000 clones, roughly 88% of them detected only once. The ten top clones hold around 1.2% of the sample. Sequencing was performed on PBMCs. The source of these receptors is a girl aged 2 to 9 in good health and CMV-seropositive.

The gene calls are TRBV5-1 and TRBJ1-1, with D hard to call. Germline assignment: CDR1 SGHRS and CDR2 YFSETQ. The CDR3 is made up of 13 amino acids. V lost 0 bases and J lost 0, with 3 bases in between. CDR3: CASSLVLNTEAFF. The CDR3 coding sequence is TGCGCCAGCAGCTTGGTATTGAACACTGAAGCTTTCTTT.

The rearrangement uses TRBV4-1 and TRBJ2-7, with 8 positions matching TRBD1. This CDR3 spans 16 amino acids. The ends lost 2 bases at V and 0 bases at J; junction bases unmatched: 6. Per germline, CDR1 MGHRA and CDR2 YSYEKL. CDR3 amino acids: CASSQKAGGYSYEQYF. DNA for the CDR3: TGCGCCAGCAGCCAAAAGGCAGGGGGCTACTCCTACGAGCAGTACTTC.

CDR3: CASSFHIRQGYTEAFF. CDR3 bases: TGCGCCAGCAGCTTTCATATCCGGCAGGGTTACACTGAAGCTTTCTTT. This chain uses TRBV5-1 with TRBJ1-1, with D possibly TRBD1 on 5 matching bases. The germline V gene has CDR1 SGHRS and CDR2 YFSETQ. The CDR3 sequence is 16 residues long. V was pared by 2 bases and J by 3 bases, with 17 bases between.

CDR3 in amino acids: CASLGQANYGYTF. In nucleotides, the CDR3 is TGTGCCAGTCTGGGACAGGCCAACTATGGCTACACCTTC. The rearrangement uses TRBV19 and TRBJ1-2, with 8 bases fitting TRBD1. The length of the CDR3 is 13 residues. Germline V gene data show CDR1 as LNHDA and CDR2 as SQIVND (reference sequence). Unmatched junction bases numbered 4, after V lost 8 bases and J lost 2 bases.

The genes are TRBV15 and TRBJ2-7, with D maybe TRBD2 (5 bases). V was clipped by 5 bases and J by 9 bases, with 17 bases between them. Per germline, CDR1 LNHNV and CDR2 YYDKDF (reference sequence). There are 13 residues in the CDR3. CDR3 residues: CATSDHSGRGQYF. The DNA of the CDR3 is TGTGCCACCAGCGATCATTCGGGGAGAGGGCAGTACTTC.

A few counts support this clone. The chain recombines TRBV6-6 with TRBJ2-7; D gene ambiguous. This CDR3 spans 12 amino acids. Trimming shortened V by 2 bases and J by 2 bases, and 4 bases separated the two germline ends. Germline V gives CDR1 MNHNY, CDR2 SVGAGI (reference sequence). In DNA form, the CDR3 reads TGTGCCAGCAGTTACCCCGCCTACGAGCAGTACTTC. Translated, it gives CASSYPAYEQYF.

The J gene is TRBJ2-5, the V gene TRBV5-5, with D perhaps matching TRBD1 (6 bases). Germline CDR1 and CDR2: SGHKS and YYEKEE (reference sequence). Deletions cut 4 bases from V and 1 base from J, with 14 bases between. The CDR3 has 15 amino acids. This CDR3 reads CASSQIGTLQETQYF. The CDR3 DNA is TGTGCCAGCAGCCAGATAGGGACACTCCAAGAGACCCAGTACTTC.

This rearrangement joins TRBV18 to TRBJ1-2, with 7 nucleotides matching TRBD1. V shed 2 bases, J shed 5 bases, and the junction held 8 bases outside the gene matches. CDR3 length equals 15 residues. Germline V gene lookup returns CDR1 KGHSH and CDR2 LQKENI. The CDR3 DNA is TGTGCCAGCTCACCAAACAACAGGGGCGAGTATGGCTACACCTTC. It translates to CASSPNNRGEYGYTF.

This rearrangement joins TRBV6-1 to TRBJ2-1; no firm D call. Per the germline V gene, CDR1 is MNHNS and CDR2 is SASEGT. The CDR3 sequence is 12 residues long. Trimming took off 7 bases at V and 4 bases at J, with 8 bases between the two ends. CDR3 nucleotides: TGTGCCAGCACGGAGACTTACAATGAGCAGTTCTTC. This sequence encodes CASTETYNEQFF.

The chain joins TRBV6-1 to TRBJ1-2; TRBD1 matches at 8 bases. This CDR3 has 13 residues. The V gene end was trimmed by 8 bases and the J gene end by 8 bases; junction bases not matched to a gene: 10. CDR1 and CDR2 from the germline V gene are MNHNS and SASEGT. Here the CDR3 reads CASQDRVGGGYTF. CDR3 DNA sequence: TGTGCCAGCCAGGACAGGGTAGGCGGGGGCTACACCTTC.